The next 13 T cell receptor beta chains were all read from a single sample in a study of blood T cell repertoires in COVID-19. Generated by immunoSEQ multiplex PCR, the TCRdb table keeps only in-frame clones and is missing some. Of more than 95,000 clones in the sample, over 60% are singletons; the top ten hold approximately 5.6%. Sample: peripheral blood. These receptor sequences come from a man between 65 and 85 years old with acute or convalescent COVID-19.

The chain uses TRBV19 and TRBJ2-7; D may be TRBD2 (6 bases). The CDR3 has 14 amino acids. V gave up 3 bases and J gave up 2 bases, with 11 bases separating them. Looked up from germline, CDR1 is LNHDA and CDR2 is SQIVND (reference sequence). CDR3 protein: CASSIERGTYEQYF. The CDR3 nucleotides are TGTGCCAGTAGTATTGAACGGGGGACCTACGAGCAGTACTTC. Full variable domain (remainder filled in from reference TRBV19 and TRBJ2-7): DGGITQSPKYLFRKEGQNVTLSCEQNLNHDAMYWYRQDPGQGLRLIYYSQIVNDFQKGDIAEGYSVSREKKESFPLTVTSAQKNPTAFYLCASSIERGTYEQYFGPGTRLTVT.

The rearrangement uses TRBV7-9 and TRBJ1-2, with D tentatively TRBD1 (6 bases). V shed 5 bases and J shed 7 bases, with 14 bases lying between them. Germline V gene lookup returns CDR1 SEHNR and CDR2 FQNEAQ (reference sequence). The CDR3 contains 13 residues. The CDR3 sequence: CASSPEQGGGYTF. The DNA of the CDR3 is TGTGCCAGCAGCCCGGAACAGGGTGGTGGCTACACCTTC. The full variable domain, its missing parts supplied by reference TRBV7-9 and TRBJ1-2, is DTGVSQNPRHKITKRGQNVTFRCDPISEHNRLYWYRQTLGQGPEFLTYFQNEAQLEKSRLLSDRFSAERPKGSFSTLEIQRTEQGDSAMYLCASSPEQGGGYTFGSGTRLTVV.

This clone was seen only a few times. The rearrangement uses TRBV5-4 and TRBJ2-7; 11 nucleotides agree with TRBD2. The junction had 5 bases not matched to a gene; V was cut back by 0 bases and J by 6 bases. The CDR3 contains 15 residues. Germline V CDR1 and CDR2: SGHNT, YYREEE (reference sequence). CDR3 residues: CASSLGGLAAFEQYF. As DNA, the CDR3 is TGTGCCAGCAGCTTGGGGGGACTAGCGGCTTTCGAGCAGTACTTC.

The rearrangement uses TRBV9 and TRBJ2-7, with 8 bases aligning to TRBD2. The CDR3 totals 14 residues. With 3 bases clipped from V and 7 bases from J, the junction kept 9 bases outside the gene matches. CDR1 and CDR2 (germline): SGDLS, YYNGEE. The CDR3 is CASSAGGLVREQYF. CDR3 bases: TGTGCCAGCAGCGCCGGGGGACTAGTGCGAGAGCAGTACTTC.

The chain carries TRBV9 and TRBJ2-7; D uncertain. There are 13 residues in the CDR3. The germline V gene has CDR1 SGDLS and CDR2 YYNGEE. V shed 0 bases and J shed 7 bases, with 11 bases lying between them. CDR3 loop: CASSVGPAREQYF. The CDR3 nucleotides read TGTGCCAGCAGCGTAGGTCCCGCGCGGGAGCAGTACTTC.

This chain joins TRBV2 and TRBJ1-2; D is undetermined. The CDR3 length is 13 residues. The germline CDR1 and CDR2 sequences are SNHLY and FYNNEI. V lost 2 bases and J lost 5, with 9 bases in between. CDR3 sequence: CASSESPRYGYTF. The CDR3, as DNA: TGTGCCAGCAGTGAATCTCCCAGGTATGGCTACACCTTC.

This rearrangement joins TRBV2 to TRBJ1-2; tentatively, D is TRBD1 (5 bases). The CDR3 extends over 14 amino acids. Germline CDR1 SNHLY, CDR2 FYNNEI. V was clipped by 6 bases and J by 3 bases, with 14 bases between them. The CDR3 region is CASSDQGIDYGYTF. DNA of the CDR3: TGTGCCAGCAGCGACCAGGGTATCGACTATGGCTACACCTTC.

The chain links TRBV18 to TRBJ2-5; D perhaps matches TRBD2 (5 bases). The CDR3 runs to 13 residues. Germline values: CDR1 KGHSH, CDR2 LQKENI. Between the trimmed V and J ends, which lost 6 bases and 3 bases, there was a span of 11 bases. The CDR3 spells CASSPRREETQYF. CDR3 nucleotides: TGTGCCAGCTCTCCGAGGCGGGAAGAGACCCAGTACTTC.

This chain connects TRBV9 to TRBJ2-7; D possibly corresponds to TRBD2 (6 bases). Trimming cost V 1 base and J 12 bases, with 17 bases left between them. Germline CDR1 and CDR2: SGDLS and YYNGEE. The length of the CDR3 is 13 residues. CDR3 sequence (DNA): TGTGCCAGCAGCGTACGGGAGTCGGGGTGGGCGTACTTC. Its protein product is CASSVRESGWAYF.

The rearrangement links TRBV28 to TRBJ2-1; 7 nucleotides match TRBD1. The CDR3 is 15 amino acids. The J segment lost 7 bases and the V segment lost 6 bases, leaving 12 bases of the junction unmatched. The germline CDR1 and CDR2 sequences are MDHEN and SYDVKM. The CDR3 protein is CASSYPRQGRNEQFF. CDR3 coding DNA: TGTGCCAGCAGCTACCCCCGACAGGGCAGGAATGAGCAGTTCTTC.

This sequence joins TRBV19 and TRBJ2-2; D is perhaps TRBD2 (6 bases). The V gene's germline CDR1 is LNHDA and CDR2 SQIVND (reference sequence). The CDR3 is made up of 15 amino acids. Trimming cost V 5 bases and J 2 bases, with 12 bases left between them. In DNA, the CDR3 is TGTGCCAGTAGTGTCGGGACTTATAACACCGGGGAGCTGTTTTTT. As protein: CASSVGTYNTGELFF.

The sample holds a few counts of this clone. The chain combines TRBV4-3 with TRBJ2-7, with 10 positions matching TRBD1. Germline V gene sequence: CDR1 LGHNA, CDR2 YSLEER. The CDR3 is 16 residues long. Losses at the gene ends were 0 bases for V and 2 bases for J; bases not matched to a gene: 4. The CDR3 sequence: CASSQDWGTGAYEQYF. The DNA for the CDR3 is TGCGCCAGCAGCCAAGATTGGGGGACAGGGGCCTACGAGCAGTACTTC.

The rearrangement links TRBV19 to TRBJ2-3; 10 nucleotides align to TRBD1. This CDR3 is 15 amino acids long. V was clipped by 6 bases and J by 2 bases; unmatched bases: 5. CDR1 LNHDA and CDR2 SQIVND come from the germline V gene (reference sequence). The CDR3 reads CASRGTGATTDTQYF. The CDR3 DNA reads TGTGCCAGTAGGGGGACAGGGGCCACCACAGATACGCAGTATTTT.